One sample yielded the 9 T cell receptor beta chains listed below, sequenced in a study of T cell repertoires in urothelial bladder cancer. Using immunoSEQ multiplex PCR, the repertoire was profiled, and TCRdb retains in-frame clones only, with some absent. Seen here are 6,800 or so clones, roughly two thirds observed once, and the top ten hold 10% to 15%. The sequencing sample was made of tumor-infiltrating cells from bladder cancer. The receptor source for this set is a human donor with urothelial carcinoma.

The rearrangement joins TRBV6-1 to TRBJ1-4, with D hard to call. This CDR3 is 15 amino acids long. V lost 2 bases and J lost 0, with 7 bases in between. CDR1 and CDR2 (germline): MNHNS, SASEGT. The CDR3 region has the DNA TGTGCCAGCAGTGAAATTCATTCAACTAATGAAAAACTGTTTTTT. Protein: CASSEIHSTNEKLFF.

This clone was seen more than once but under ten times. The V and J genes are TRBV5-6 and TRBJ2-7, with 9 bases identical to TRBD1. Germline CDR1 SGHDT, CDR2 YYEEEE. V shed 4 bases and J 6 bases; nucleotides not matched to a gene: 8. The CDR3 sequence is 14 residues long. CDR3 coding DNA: TGTGCCAGCAGCCCGGGACAGGGCACCCGCGAGCAGTACTTC. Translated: CASSPGQGTREQYF.

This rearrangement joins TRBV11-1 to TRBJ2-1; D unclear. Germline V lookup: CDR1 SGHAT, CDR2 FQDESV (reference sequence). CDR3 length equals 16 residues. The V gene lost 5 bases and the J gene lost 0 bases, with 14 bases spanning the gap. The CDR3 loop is CASSPRNHSSYNEQFF. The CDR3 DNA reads TGTGCCAGCAGCCCGAGGAATCACAGCTCCTACAATGAGCAGTTCTTC.

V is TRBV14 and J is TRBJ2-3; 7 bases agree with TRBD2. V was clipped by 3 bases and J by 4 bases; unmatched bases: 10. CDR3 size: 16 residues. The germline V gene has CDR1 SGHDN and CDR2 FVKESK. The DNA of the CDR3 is TGTGCCAGCAGCCACCTTGGGGGGGGTCTTGCAGATACGCAGTATTTT. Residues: CASSHLGGGLADTQYF.

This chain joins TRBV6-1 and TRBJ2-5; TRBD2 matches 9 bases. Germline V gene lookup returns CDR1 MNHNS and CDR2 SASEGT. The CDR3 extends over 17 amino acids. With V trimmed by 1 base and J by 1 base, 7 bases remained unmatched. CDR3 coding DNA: TGTGCCAGCAGTGAAGGGCGAACTAGCGGGTTCCAAGAGACCCAGTACTTC. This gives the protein CASSEGRTSGFQETQYF.

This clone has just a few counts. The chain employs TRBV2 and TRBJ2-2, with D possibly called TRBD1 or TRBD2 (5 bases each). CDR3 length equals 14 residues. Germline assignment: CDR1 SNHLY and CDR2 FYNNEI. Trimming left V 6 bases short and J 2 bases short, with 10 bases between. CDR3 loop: CASRGTVNTGELFF. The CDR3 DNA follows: TGTGCCAGCAGGGGGACCGTTAACACCGGGGAGCTGTTTTTT.

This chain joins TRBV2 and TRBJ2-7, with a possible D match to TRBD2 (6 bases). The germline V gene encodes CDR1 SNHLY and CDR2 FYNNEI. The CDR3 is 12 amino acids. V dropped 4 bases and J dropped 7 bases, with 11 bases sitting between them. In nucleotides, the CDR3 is TGTGCCAGCAGTGGCTCAAGCGGGGAGCAGTACTTC. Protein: CASSGSSGEQYF.

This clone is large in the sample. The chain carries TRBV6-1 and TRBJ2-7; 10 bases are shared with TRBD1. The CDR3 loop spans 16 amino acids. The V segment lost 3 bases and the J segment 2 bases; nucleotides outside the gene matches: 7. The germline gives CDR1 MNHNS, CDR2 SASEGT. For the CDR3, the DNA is TGTGCCAGCAGTGAGCTCCGGGACAGGGGAACCTACGAGCAGTACTTC. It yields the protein CASSELRDRGTYEQYF.

The CDR3 nucleotides are TGCGCCAGCAGCACCCGGGACAGGGGTCCATACGAGCAGTACTTC. As protein: CASSTRDRGPYEQYF. V gene TRBV4-1 combines with J gene TRBJ2-7; 10 bases are a match to TRBD1. The CDR3 runs 15 residues. Germline V gives CDR1 MGHRA, CDR2 YSYEKL. The ends lost 5 bases at V and 4 bases at J; junction bases unmatched: 8.